The 28 T cell receptor beta chains below were found in one sample sequenced in a study of human thymus T cells. From resections taken during corrective heart surgery, the thymus tissue was obtained. The assay was immunoSEQ multiplex PCR, and TCRdb's table has in-frame clones only and misses some. The repertoire holds approximately 71,000 clones, roughly 94% seen once, with about 0.03% in the top ten. Sequencing was performed on thymus tissue. These receptors were obtained from a girl less than two years old with a congenital heart defect but otherwise immunologically healthy.

The chain combines TRBV18 with TRBJ2-3; 9 nucleotides line up with TRBD2. The V gene's germline CDR1 is KGHSH and CDR2 LQKENI. The CDR3 length is 19 residues. The trim removed 1 base at V and 2 bases at J, leaving 13 bases unmatched. The CDR3 nucleotides read TGTGCCAGCTCACCACTCATGGCGGGGGGGACTAGCCCCACAGATACGCAGTATTTT. This codes for CASSPLMAGGTSPTDTQYF.

The rearrangement joins TRBV10-1 to TRBJ2-3; 13 bases align to TRBD2. Germline values: CDR1 WNHNN, CDR2 SYGVQD (reference sequence). Losses at the gene ends were 0 bases for V and 4 bases for J; bases not matched to a gene: 1. The CDR3 is made up of 16 amino acids. Here the CDR3 reads CASSESGLAGADTQYF. In nucleotides, the CDR3 is TGCGCCAGCAGTGAGTCCGGACTAGCGGGAGCAGATACGCAGTATTTT.

The CDR3 spells CASKGAGNTIYF. CDR3 sequence (DNA): TGTGCCAGCAAGGGTGCCGGAAACACCATATATTTT. The rearrangement joins TRBV6-5 to TRBJ1-3; D unclear. The CDR3 is 12 residues long. The germline gives CDR1 MNHEY, CDR2 SVGAGI. The V end was cut by 7 bases, the J end by 4 bases, with 8 bases between.

In its sample, this clone was seen once. CDR3 DNA sequence: TGTGCCAGCAGTTTTCGCCTTAACTATGGCTACACCTTC. Amino acids: CASSFRLNYGYTF. The V and J genes are TRBV28 and TRBJ1-2; D unresolved. Germline V gives CDR1 MDHEN, CDR2 SYDVKM. V was pared by 3 bases and J by 1 base, with 6 bases between. The CDR3 is made up of 13 amino acids.

V gene TRBV4-1 combines with J gene TRBJ2-7; maybe TRBD2 (6 bases). The CDR3 spans 15 residues. The germline gives CDR1 MGHRA, CDR2 YSYEKL. Trimming cost V 1 base and J 0 bases, with 10 bases left between them. CDR3 in amino acids: CASSQGGASSYEQYF. DNA of the CDR3: TGCGCCAGCAGCCAAGGCGGGGCTAGCTCCTACGAGCAGTACTTC.

The rearrangement joins TRBV6-6 to TRBJ2-1; D is possibly TRBD1 or TRBD2 (5 bases each). Germline lookup yields CDR1 MNHNY and CDR2 SVGAGI (reference sequence). V was clipped by 7 bases and J by 4 bases, with 14 bases between them. The CDR3 totals 14 residues. The CDR3 DNA is TGTGCCAGCAACCTGGGAGACAGATACAATGAGCAGTTCTTC. Protein product: CASNLGDRYNEQFF.

The chain is built from TRBV30 and TRBJ1-1; no definite D call. The ends were cut back, 0 bases at V and 5 bases at J, with 13 bases in the middle. CDR3 length: 14 amino acids. The germline V gene encodes CDR1 GTSNPN and CDR2 SVGIG (reference sequence). The CDR3 region is CAWSVTVERTEAFF. The CDR3 nucleotides read TGTGCCTGGAGTGTAACGGTGGAGAGGACTGAAGCTTTCTTT.

The chain is built from TRBV14 and TRBJ2-5, with D possibly being TRBD2 (5 bases). The CDR3 runs to 14 residues. V was pared by 0 bases and J by 1 base, with 6 bases between. CDR1 is SGHDN, CDR2 FVKESK, per germline. CDR3 DNA sequence: TGTGCCAGCAGCCAAGATGAGGGCCAAGAGACCCAGTACTTC. Protein: CASSQDEGQETQYF.

The chain couples TRBV9 to TRBJ2-5; TRBD1 or TRBD2 may be the D gene (5 bases each). In germline, CDR1 is SGDLS, CDR2 YYNGEE. Deletions cut 4 bases from V and 1 base from J, with 14 bases between. The CDR3 totals 15 residues. For the CDR3, the DNA is TGTGCCAGCAGCCCCGGGTGGGGGTTCCAAGAGACCCAGTACTTC. This codes for CASSPGWGFQETQYF.

The chain couples TRBV6-1 to TRBJ1-1; D is unclear. This CDR3 is built from 11 residues. The germline V and J ends were trimmed by 8 bases and 2 bases, with 6 bases remaining between them. The V gene's germline CDR1 is MNHNS and CDR2 SASEGT. The CDR3 coding sequence is TGTGCCAGCCGTGGAAACACTGAAGCTTTCTTT. Translated, it gives CASRGNTEAFF.

The CDR3 loop reads CATHRAGNYGYTF. CDR3 nucleotide sequence: TGTGCCACTCACAGGGCCGGGAACTATGGCTACACCTTC. V is TRBV19 and J is TRBJ1-2, with D tentatively TRBD1 (6 bases). The CDR3 spans 13 residues. The germline gives CDR1 LNHDA, CDR2 SQIVND (reference sequence). The V end was cut by 10 bases, the J end by 2 bases, with 14 bases between.

The chain combines TRBV7-2 with TRBJ2-7; 11 nucleotides line up with TRBD2. CDR1 is SGHTA, CDR2 FQGNSA, per germline. V lost 5 bases, J lost 5 bases, and 8 bases stayed unmatched. The CDR3 sequence is 15 residues long. The chain's CDR3 is CASSLTSGSRDEQYF. CDR3 sequence (DNA): TGTGCCAGCAGCCTAACTAGCGGGAGCCGGGACGAGCAGTACTTC.

The gene calls are TRBV4-2 and TRBJ2-7, with TRBD1 identical over 11 bases. The CDR3 has 20 residues. The V gene end was trimmed by 0 bases and the J gene end by 4 bases; junction bases not matched to a gene: 17. The V gene's germline CDR1 is LGHNA and CDR2 YNFKEQ. The CDR3 spells CASSQDYWFDPGQGGYEQYF. In nucleotides, the CDR3 is TGTGCCAGCAGCCAAGATTATTGGTTCGATCCGGGACAGGGGGGATACGAGCAGTACTTC.

The chain has TRBV21-1 and TRBJ2-1; TRBD2 is taken as the D call from the table, unchecked against the DNA. TRBV21-1 is a pseudogene. This CDR3 comprises 21 residues. CDR3: CATYASRVLERRMTDYNEQFF. In DNA form, the CDR3 reads TGTGCCACATACGCTTCACGAGTCTTGGAGAGGCGTATGACCGACTACAATGAGCAGTTCTTC.

The chain combines TRBV5-7 with TRBJ1-5, with D hard to call. TRBV5-7 is an ORF, with its function uncertain. This CDR3 is built from 16 residues. V was trimmed by 4 bases and J by 4 bases, leaving 18 bases between them. The CDR3 loop is CASSRPGPRGNQPQHF. The CDR3 DNA follows: TGTGCCAGCAGCCGTCCGGGCCCGCGAGGGAATCAGCCCCAGCATTTT.

This clone was found once. The V gene is TRBV10-3, the J gene TRBJ2-3; 8 bases align to TRBD2. The CDR3 loop spans 16 amino acids. J gave up 11 bases and V 10 bases, and 23 bases lay outside the gene matches. The V gene's germline CDR1 is ENHRY and CDR2 SYGVKD. CDR3 protein: CASPFNLAGCPTGQYF. The CDR3 DNA sequence: TGTGCCAGCCCCTTTAATCTAGCGGGTTGCCCCACCGGGCAGTATTTT.

The CDR3 DNA reads TGCGCCAGCAGCGCTTCAGGAAGGGCCTCCTACGAGCAGTACTTC. It encodes CASSASGRASYEQYF. This chain links TRBV5-1 with TRBJ2-7; D remains ambiguous. Trimming took 4 bases from V and 0 from J, leaving 14 bases between them. Per germline, CDR1 SGHRS and CDR2 YFSETQ. This CDR3 region has 15 residues.

A word on this clone: Sequence at one end of the junction differs from germline and may be a read error. This chain connects TRBV4-3 to TRBJ1-2; TRBD1 agrees at 7 bases. This CDR3 has 19 amino acids. Germline V gene data show CDR1 as LGHNA and CDR2 as YSLEER. The CDR3 is CASSQVWGTEYPSNYGYTF. Here the CDR3 DNA reads TGCGCCAGCAGCCAAGTGTGGGGGACAGAGTACCCTTCTAACTATGGCTATACCTTC.

V and J are TRBV7-2 and TRBJ2-7; D call uncertain. The CDR3 consists of 13 residues. From germline, CDR1 is SGHTA and CDR2 FQGNSA. V lost 5 bases and J lost 7, with 15 bases in between. The chain's CDR3 is CASSALGVGEQYF. Here the CDR3 DNA reads TGTGCCAGCAGCGCACTTGGGGTCGGGGAGCAGTACTTC.

V and J are TRBV5-6 and TRBJ1-5; 8 bases are a match to TRBD1. This CDR3 contains 14 residues. Unmatched junction bases numbered 5, after V lost 2 bases and J lost 7 bases. CDR1 and CDR2 (germline): SGHDT, YYEEEE. The CDR3 bases are TGTGCCAGCAGCTTCGGACAGGGAAGCCAGCCCCAGCATTTT. This codes for CASSFGQGSQPQHF.

V gene TRBV19 combines with J gene TRBJ1-5; D remains ambiguous. Per germline, CDR1 LNHDA and CDR2 SQIVND (reference sequence). V gave up 3 bases and J gave up 0 bases, with 18 bases separating them. This CDR3 comprises 18 residues. CDR3 region: CASSMSSAKRHSNQPQHF. The CDR3 bases are TGTGCCAGTAGTATGTCTTCGGCGAAGAGACATAGCAATCAGCCCCAGCATTTT.

The sample holds one count of this clone. The chain joins TRBV5-1 to TRBJ2-5; the match to TRBD1 covers 7 bases. The germline gives CDR1 SGHRS, CDR2 YFSETQ. The CDR3 length is 13 residues. With 3 bases clipped from V and 5 bases from J, the junction kept 4 bases outside the gene matches. The CDR3 protein is CASSSPTGETQYF. As DNA, the CDR3 is TGCGCCAGCAGCTCGCCGACAGGGGAGACCCAGTACTTC.

The chain is built from TRBV30 and TRBJ1-2; 10 bases align to TRBD1. Germline V gene data show CDR1 as GTSNPN and CDR2 as SVGIG (reference sequence). This CDR3 is built from 18 residues. Losses at the gene ends were 0 bases for V and 2 bases for J; bases not matched to a gene: 12. The CDR3 protein is CAWSVPDVDRGRNYGYTF. In DNA form, the CDR3 reads TGTGCCTGGAGTGTACCCGATGTCGACAGGGGGCGAAACTATGGCTACACCTTC.

This chain joins TRBV7-9 and TRBJ1-4; 11 bases line up with TRBD1. V lost 2 bases and J lost 4; bases outside the gene matches: 3. The germline V gene has CDR1 SEHNR and CDR2 FQNEAQ (reference sequence). This CDR3 is built from 16 residues. CDR3 sequence (DNA): TGTGCCAGCAGCTTAAAAGGGACAGGGGGTAATGAAAAACTGTTTTTT. It is translated as CASSLKGTGGNEKLFF.

This clone came up once. The chain links TRBV7-6 to TRBJ1-4; 8 bases are shared with TRBD1. Germline assignment: CDR1 SGHVS and CDR2 FNYEAQ. V lost 4 bases to trimming and J lost 4 bases; unmatched junction nucleotides: 17. The CDR3 is 19 amino acids. The CDR3 DNA reads TGTGCCAGCAGCTCAAGGACAGGGAGGGCGCCAAGCGGTAATGAAAAACTGTTTTTT. Translation gives CASSSRTGRAPSGNEKLFF. Together with reference TRBV7-6 and TRBJ1-4, the CDR3 gives the full variable domain: GAGVSQSPRYKVTKRGQDVALRCDPISGHVSLYWYRQALGQGPEFLTYFNYEAQQDKSGLPNDRFSAERPEGSISTLTIQRTEQRDSAMYRCASSSRTGRAPSGNEKLFFGSGTQLSVL.

This clone was observed once. The chain employs TRBV11-2 and TRBJ2-3; TRBD2 aligns across 11 bases. The germline V gene encodes CDR1 SGHAT and CDR2 FQNNGV. There are 19 residues in the CDR3. The V segment lost 6 bases and the J segment 5 bases; nucleotides outside the gene matches: 19. CDR3 in amino acids: CASRPGLAAPRAVRDTQYF. CDR3 coding DNA: TGTGCCAGCAGACCGGGACTAGCGGCACCGAGAGCGGTCCGAGATACGCAGTATTTT.

The chain couples TRBV7-8 to TRBJ2-4, with D maybe TRBD2 (5 bases). Germline CDR1 and CDR2: SGHVS and FQNEAQ. There are 17 residues in the CDR3. Trimming pared 2 bases from V and 0 bases from J, leaving 14 bases between. CDR3 DNA: TGTGCCAGCAGCTTAATTTTAGCGAGGCTAGCCAAAAACATTCAGTACTTC. Translating it yields CASSLILARLAKNIQYF. Using reference TRBV7-8 and TRBJ2-4 for the parts outside the CDR3, the full variable domain is GAGVSQSPRYKVAKRGQDVALRCDPISGHVSLFWYQQALGQGPEFLTYFQNEAQLDKSGLPSDRFFAERPEGSVSTLKIQRTQQEDSAVYLCASSLILARLAKNIQYFGAGTRLSVL.

Only one count was recorded for this clone. The chain combines TRBV13 with TRBJ2-1; 7 bases are shared with TRBD2. The CDR3 length is 16 residues. The V gene end was trimmed by 2 bases and the J gene end by 5 bases; junction bases not matched to a gene: 9. Per germline, CDR1 PRHDT and CDR2 FYEKMQ (reference sequence). In DNA, the CDR3 is TGTGCCAGCAGCTTAAGTCGGGAAGCGGGGAACAATGAGCAGTTCTTC. Amino acids: CASSLSREAGNNEQFF.